The 32 T cell receptor beta chains below come from one sample, sequenced in a study of blood T cells in healthy people across ages. PCR was performed a second time for about 7 to 11 cycles using a sample-barcoded 5' primer and a J-beta primer mix. TCRdb reprocessed the 5' RACE reads via MiXCR and lists one record per CDR3 protein. Of roughly 680,000 distinct CDR3 sequences in the sample, approximately 52% were seen once. The specimen sequenced was blood. The receptors shown here come from a woman aged 80 or over in good health.

The V and J genes are TRBV11-2 and TRBJ1-1; TRBD1 is a possible D gene (5 bases). Trimming removed 3 bases at V and 1 base at J, with 9 bases between. The germline gives CDR1 SGHAT, CDR2 FQNNGV. This CDR3 contains 14 residues. The CDR3 here is CASSFTGPNTEAFF. CDR3 DNA sequence: TGTGCCAGCAGCTTCACAGGACCGAACACTGAAGCTTTCTTT.

The V call is TRBV7-9, the J call TRBJ1-2, with a weak D call TRBD1 (6 bases). Trimming left V 5 bases short and J 8 bases short, with 15 bases between. CDR1 and CDR2 from the germline V gene are SEHNR and FQNEAQ (reference sequence). CDR3 length equals 13 residues. For the CDR3, the DNA is TGTGCCAGCAGCCCCGGGGGGCGTTGGGGCTACACCTTC. This gives the protein CASSPGGRWGYTF. Combining the CDR3 with reference TRBV7-9 and TRBJ1-2 gives the whole variable domain DTGVSQNPRHKITKRGQNVTFRCDPISEHNRLYWYRQTLGQGPEFLTYFQNEAQLEKSRLLSDRFSAERPKGSFSTLEIQRTEQGDSAMYLCASSPGGRWGYTFGSGTRLTVV.

Ten or more counts support this clonotype. This may stem from a read error, because a much larger clone lies one nucleotide away. In DNA, the CDR3 is TGCGCCAGCAGCGTGGTTGTCTCCAATGAGCAGTTCTTC. This gives the protein CASSVVVSNEQFF. The chain carries TRBV5-1 and TRBJ2-1, with D unresolved. The V end was cut by 4 bases, the J end by 6 bases, with 11 bases between. CDR1 and CDR2 (germline): SGHRS, YFSETQ. The CDR3 sequence is 13 residues long.

Note on this clonotype: A single base separates this from a much larger clone, so it may be a read error. V is TRBV10-3 and J is TRBJ2-5; TRBD1 aligns across 7 bases. The J call is doubtful: the DNA matches TRBJ2-1 better. CDR3 length: 14 residues. The germline CDR1 and CDR2 sequences are ENHRY and SYGVKD. This chain's CDR3 is CAISGGQQQETQFF. CDR3 in DNA: TGTGCCATCAGTGGGGGACAGCAGCAAGAGACCCAGTTCTTC.

Remarks on this clonotype: This may arise from a read error, as a much more abundant clone is one base away. The chain recombines TRBV29-1 with TRBJ2-5; D unclear. The CDR3 sequence is 14 residues long. CDR1 is SQVTM and CDR2 is ANQGSEA in the germline V gene. Trimming shortened V by 2 bases and J by 11 bases, and 21 bases separated the two germline ends. The CDR3: CSVERESSYNEQYF. DNA of the CDR3: TGCAGCGTTGAACGCGAGAGCTCCTACAATGAGCAGTACTTC.

This clonotype was found many times. CDR3 loop: CASSKGPDTQYF. CDR3 coding DNA: TGTGCCAGCAGCAAGGGGCCAGATACGCAGTATTTT. This rearrangement joins TRBV9 to TRBJ2-3; tentative D call: TRBD1 (5 bases). Germline-derived CDR1 and CDR2 are SGDLS and YYNGEE. There are 12 residues in the CDR3. The ends were cut back, 4 bases at V and 4 bases at J, with 7 bases in the middle.

The chain recombines TRBV28 with TRBJ1-1; D uncertain. CDR1 MDHEN and CDR2 SYDVKM come from the germline V gene. V was clipped by 5 bases and J by 7 bases, with 14 bases between them. This CDR3 contains 13 residues. The CDR3 region is CASSVSTVSEAFF. The CDR3 DNA follows: TGTGCCAGCAGTGTCTCGACGGTCAGTGAAGCTTTCTTT.

A remark on this clonotype: This sequence may be a read error, since a much larger clone differs from it by one base. In nucleotides, the CDR3 is TGTGCCACCAGCAGAGATCCAGCCCTCGGCAATGAGCAGTACTTC. Translating gives CATSRDPALGNEQYF. This sequence joins TRBV15 and TRBJ2-7, with no clear D. Germline CDR1 is LNHNV and CDR2 is YYDKDF (reference sequence). Trimming removed 0 bases from V and 7 bases from J, with 16 bases in between. The CDR3 extends over 15 amino acids.

As to this clonotype: This may arise from a read error, as a much more abundant clone is one base away. The chain joins TRBV10-3 to TRBJ1-6; 9 nucleotides align to TRBD1. Germline CDR1 is ENHRY and CDR2 is SYGVKD. J lost 11 bases, V lost 8 bases, and 7 bases had no gene match. This CDR3 is built from 13 residues. The CDR3 region has the DNA TGTGCCATCGGGACAGGGTTCAATACACCCCTCCACTTT. Amino acids: CAIGTGFNTPLHF.

The rearrangement links TRBV6-6 to TRBJ2-7; possibly TRBD1 for D (5 bases). CDR1 is MNHNY and CDR2 is SVGAGI in the germline V gene (reference sequence). V shed 0 bases and J shed 2 bases, with 11 bases lying between them. The CDR3 totals 15 residues. The CDR3 region is CASSYSTPGTYEQYF. In nucleotides, the CDR3 is TGTGCCAGCAGTTACTCGACCCCAGGGACCTACGAGCAGTACTTC.

About this clonotype itself: Germline is not matched at one junction end, which may reflect a read error. The V call is TRBV4-2, the J call TRBJ2-1; 7 nucleotides line up with TRBD1. Looked up from germline, CDR1 is LGHNA and CDR2 is YNFKEQ. The CDR3 contains 14 residues. The CDR3 nucleotides read TGTGTCAGCAGCCAGGAGGTCAGGGGGTATGAGCAGTTCTTC. It codes for CVSSQEVRGYEQFF.

The chain joins TRBV5-1 to TRBJ2-2; D unclear. Germline V gene data show CDR1 as SGHRS and CDR2 as YFSETQ. V dropped 0 bases and J dropped 0 bases, with 6 bases sitting between them. There are 15 residues in the CDR3. The CDR3 spells CASSLGATNTGELFF. The CDR3 nucleotides are TGCGCCAGCAGCTTGGGGGCAACGAACACCGGGGAGCTGTTTTTT.

The CDR3 nucleotides read TGTGCCAGCAGTAGCGGGGGCGCCCAAGAGACCCAGTACTTC. Translation gives CASSSGGAQETQYF. The V and J genes are TRBV6-2 or TRBV6-3 and TRBJ2-5; 8 nucleotides line up with TRBD2. The CDR3 runs to 14 residues. V trimming: 5 bases; J trimming: 1 base; junction bases outside the gene matches: 3. Germline lookup yields CDR1 MNHEY and CDR2 SVGEGT.

This clonotype was picked up many times. This chain links TRBV20-1 with TRBJ2-1, with D tentatively TRBD2 (5 bases). The CDR3 has 13 amino acids. Germline values: CDR1 DFQATT, CDR2 SNEGSKA (reference sequence). V was cut by 0 bases and J by 9 bases, with 12 bases left in between. CDR3 in DNA: TGCAGTGCTAGAGATCGGGTGCTAGCTGAGCAGTTCTTC. Protein: CSARDRVLAEQFF.

CDR3 loop: CASNTGTDTGELFF. CDR3 DNA: TGTGCCAGCAACACCGGGACAGACACCGGGGAGCTGTTTTTT. The V gene is TRBV3-1, the J gene TRBJ2-2; 7 bases fit TRBD1. V gave up 7 bases and J gave up 3 bases; unmatched junction bases: 5. CDR3 length: 14 amino acids. Germline values: CDR1 LGHDT, CDR2 YNNKEL (reference sequence).

This clonotype was seen many times. V is TRBV20-1 and J is TRBJ1-5; 7 bases agree with TRBD1. This CDR3 comprises 14 residues. CDR1 is DFQATT and CDR2 is SNEGSKA in the germline V gene (reference sequence). After removal of 6 bases from V and 4 bases from J, the junction contained 9 bases not matched to a gene. The chain's CDR3 is CSATAGQQNQPQHF. The CDR3 DNA follows: TGCAGTGCCACTGCGGGACAGCAAAATCAGCCCCAGCATTTT.

V and J are TRBV6-6 and TRBJ2-1, with D unresolved. CDR1 and CDR2 (germline): MNHNY, SVGAGI (reference sequence). The CDR3 is made up of 13 amino acids. Trimming cost V 4 bases and J 10 bases, with 14 bases left between them. The CDR3 DNA sequence: TGTGCCAGCAGTTCCCACCGCAATATGGAGCAGTTCTTC. Amino acids: CASSSHRNMEQFF.

The rearrangement uses TRBV5-1 and TRBJ2-1; D remains unclear. Trimming took off 0 bases at V and 0 bases at J, with 10 bases between the two ends. The CDR3 consists of 16 residues. Germline loops: CDR1 SGHRS, CDR2 YFSETQ. Written as DNA, the CDR3 is TGCGCCAGCAGCTTGGGCGTTGGGCCCTCCTACAATGAGCAGTTCTTC. Its protein is CASSLGVGPSYNEQFF. The variable domain in full, completed from reference TRBV5-1 and TRBJ2-1, reads KAGVTQTPRYLIKTRGQQVTLSCSPISGHRSVSWYQQTPGQGLQFLFEYFSETQRNKGNFPGRFSGRQFSNSRSEMNVSTLELGDSALYLCASSLGVGPSYNEQFFGPGTRLTVL.

This clonotype was recorded at least ten times. The chain links TRBV5-1 to TRBJ2-1; 12 bases are shared with TRBD2. The CDR3 length is 16 residues. J gave up 4 bases and V 1 base, and 3 bases lay outside the gene matches. The germline gives CDR1 SGHRS, CDR2 YFSETQ. The CDR3: CASSLTTSGGYNEQFF. CDR3 DNA sequence: TGCGCCAGCAGCTTGACGACTAGCGGGGGATACAATGAGCAGTTCTTC.

Here the CDR3 DNA reads TGTGCCACCAGTGATCCAAGCGGAGGGTCTGGTGACGAGCAGTACTTC. Translating it yields CATSDPSGGSGDEQYF. The chain recombines TRBV24-1 with TRBJ2-5; D is possibly TRBD2 (6 bases). Near its end, the DNA agrees better with TRBJ2-7, so the J call may be wrong. CDR3 length: 16 residues. Germline CDR1 and CDR2: KGHDR and SFDVKD.

This chain links TRBV7-6 with TRBJ2-5; TRBD2 aligns across 9 bases. Germline V gives CDR1 SGHVS, CDR2 FNYEAQ. V lost 5 bases to trimming and J lost 5 bases; unmatched junction nucleotides: 12. The CDR3 covers 16 residues. CDR3: CASSQSSGLAGETQYF. The CDR3 nucleotides read TGTGCCAGCAGCCAGTCTTCGGGACTAGCTGGTGAGACCCAGTACTTC.

Comments on this clonotype: This clone may be a read error of a much larger clone one base away. The chain couples TRBV5-4 to TRBJ1-2; no firm D call. Germline V gene data show CDR1 as SGHNT and CDR2 as YYREEE (reference sequence). This CDR3 has 14 amino acids. CDR3 in amino acids: CAGSLDTGKYGYTF. The CDR3 DNA reads TGTGCCGGCAGCTTGGATACGGGAAAATATGGCTACACCTTC. Full variable domain (rest looked up from reference TRBV5-4 and TRBJ1-2): ETGVTQSPTHLIKTRGQQVTLRCSSQSGHNTVSWYQQALGQGPQFIFQYYREEENGRGNFPPRFSGLQFPNYSSELNVNALELDDSALYLCAGSLDTGKYGYTFGSGTRLTVV.

The chain joins TRBV27 to TRBJ1-1, with TRBD1 identical over 9 bases. Losses at the gene ends were 7 bases for V and 4 bases for J; bases not matched to a gene: 7. This CDR3 comprises 14 residues. Per the germline V gene, CDR1 is MNHEY and CDR2 is SMNVEV (reference sequence). CDR3 in amino acids: CASNPQGASTEAFF. Written as DNA, the CDR3 is TGTGCCAGCAACCCACAGGGGGCGAGCACTGAAGCTTTCTTT.

This clonotype occurred many times. The chain is built from TRBV27 and TRBJ1-6; perhaps TRBD1 as D (5 bases). Germline CDR1 is MNHEY and CDR2 is SMNVEV (reference sequence). Trimming took off 7 bases at V and 5 bases at J, with 15 bases between the two ends. This CDR3 contains 15 residues. As DNA, the CDR3 is TGTGCCAGCATGAGGGGCCCCCTGGATAATTCACCCCTCCACTTT. Its translation is CASMRGPLDNSPLHF.

V is TRBV29-1 and J is TRBJ1-1; D is undetermined. V shed 4 bases and J shed 1 base, with 13 bases lying between them. There are 14 residues in the CDR3. Germline CDR1 is SQVTM and CDR2 is ANQGSEA. DNA of the CDR3: TGCAGCGTTGTATCCCAGACTACGAACACTGAAGCTTTCTTT. This translates into CSVVSQTTNTEAFF.

This clonotype was observed at least ten times. This chain uses TRBV29-1 with TRBJ2-3; TRBD2 agrees at 12 bases. Germline V gene lookup returns CDR1 SQVTM and CDR2 ANQGSEA. This CDR3 contains 14 residues. The chain's CDR3 is CTVTSGGTTDTQYF. CDR3 coding DNA: TGCACCGTAACTAGCGGGGGGACCACAGATACGCAGTATTTT.

The sample holds many counts of this clonotype. The chain uses TRBV12-3 or TRBV12-4 and TRBJ2-5; D may be TRBD1 (5 bases). This CDR3 spans 16 amino acids. Trimming took off 3 bases at V and 4 bases at J, with 18 bases between the two ends. CDR3 nucleotide sequence: TGTGCCAGCAGTTTTAGGAGCGAAGGGGAAGGAGAGACCCAGTACTTC. It encodes CASSFRSEGEGETQYF.

The chain carries TRBV6-5 and TRBJ2-7, with D uncertain. Looked up from germline, CDR1 is MNHEY and CDR2 is SVGAGI. Trimming took off 2 bases at V and 7 bases at J, with 18 bases between the two ends. The CDR3 spans 15 residues. CDR3 bases: TGTGCCAGCAGTTACCATGTTCCCCCCAACAATGAGCAGTACTTC. Encoded protein: CASSYHVPPNNEQYF.

The chain recombines TRBV12-3 or TRBV12-4 with TRBJ1-3; D gene ambiguous. The ends were cut back, 5 bases at V and 0 bases at J, with 11 bases in the middle. The CDR3 is made up of 15 amino acids. The CDR3 is CASSPRASSGNTIYF. The CDR3 bases are TGTGCCAGCAGTCCCCGGGCGAGCTCTGGAAACACCATATATTTT.

The chain carries TRBV27 and TRBJ1-2; TRBD1 might be the D (5 bases). Trimming cost V 6 bases and J 5 bases, with 19 bases left between them. The CDR3 extends over 15 amino acids. The germline V gene encodes CDR1 MNHEY and CDR2 SMNVEV (reference sequence). CDR3 nucleotide sequence: TGTGCCAGCAGCCAACGAAACGGGGCTGGGTATGGCTACACCTTC. This translates into CASSQRNGAGYGYTF.

The chain employs TRBV28 and TRBJ2-5; 9 bases map to TRBD1. The J call could be wrong; TRBJ2-7 is a better fit for the DNA end. This CDR3 region has 15 residues. CDR1 MDHEN and CDR2 SYDVKM come from the germline V gene. CDR3 bases: TGTGCCAGCAGTTTCTTCGGACAGGGGTGGAACGAGCAGTACTTC. Protein sequence: CASSFFGQGWNEQYF.

This clonotype has just a few counts. This chain connects TRBV27 to TRBJ2-7; a possible D gene is TRBD2 (6 bases). The V end was cut by 5 bases, the J end by 2 bases, with 13 bases between. The CDR3 contains 14 residues. CDR1 MNHEY and CDR2 SMNVEV come from the germline V gene (reference sequence). The CDR3 protein is CASSVTRKAYEQYF. CDR3 nucleotides: TGTGCCAGCAGTGTGACTAGGAAGGCCTACGAGCAGTACTTC.